Below, one T cell receptor (beta chain) is given with its context. It was during active infection that Seattle patients were enrolled and then longitudinally followed. This entry comes from a study of blood T cell repertoires in COVID-19. Across the whole study: Sources were T cells, B-cell-depleted T cells, or PBMCs; the material itself was cDNA or gDNA.

Trimming removed 2 bases from V and 4 bases from J; junction bases left unmatched: 2. There are 15 residues in the CDR3. In germline, CDR1 is MNHNS, CDR2 SASEGT. Per the authors' pipeline: Estimated nucleated cell counts came from reference gene primer amplification. The method was immunoSEQ multiplex PCR; TCRdb's version includes in-frame clones alone and lacks a portion of them. V, J and clone size derive from that table, while D and trimming were established from the DNA sequence. The sample includes approximately 350,000 clones, about 90% seen only once; the top ten take 3%. Sequenced sample: peripheral blood. The TCR comes from a woman aged 25-40 years with COVID-19, enrolled during active disease. The V and J genes are TRBV6-1 and TRBJ1-1; 12 nucleotides match TRBD1. The CDR3 DNA reads as TGTGCCAGCAGTGAATGGGACAGGGGGCTCACTGAAGCTTTCTTT. Protein product: CASSEWDRGLTEAFF.